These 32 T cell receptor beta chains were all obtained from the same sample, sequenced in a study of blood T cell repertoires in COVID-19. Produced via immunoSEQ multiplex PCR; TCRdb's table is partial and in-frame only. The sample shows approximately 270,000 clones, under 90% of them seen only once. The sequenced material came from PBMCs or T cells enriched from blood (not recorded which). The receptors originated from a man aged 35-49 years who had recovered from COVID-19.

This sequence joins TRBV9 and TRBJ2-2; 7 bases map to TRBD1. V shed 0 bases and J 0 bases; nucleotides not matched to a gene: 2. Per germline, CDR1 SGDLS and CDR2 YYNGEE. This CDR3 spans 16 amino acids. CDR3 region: CASSVDTGANTGELFF. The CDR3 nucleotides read TGTGCCAGCAGCGTAGACACAGGGGCGAACACCGGGGAGCTGTTTTTT.

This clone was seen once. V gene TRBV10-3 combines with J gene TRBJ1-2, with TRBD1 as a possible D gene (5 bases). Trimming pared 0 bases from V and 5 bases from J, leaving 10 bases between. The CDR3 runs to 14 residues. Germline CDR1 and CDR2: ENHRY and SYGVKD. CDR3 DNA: TGTGCCATCAGTGAGTCTGACAGCATTTATGGCTACACCTTC. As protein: CAISESDSIYGYTF.

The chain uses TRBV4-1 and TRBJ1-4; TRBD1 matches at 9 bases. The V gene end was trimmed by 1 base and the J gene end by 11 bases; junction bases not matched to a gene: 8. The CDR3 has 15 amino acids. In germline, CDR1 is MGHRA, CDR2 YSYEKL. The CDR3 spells CASSQVGWDRDKLFF. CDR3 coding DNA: TGCGCCAGCAGCCAAGTAGGTTGGGACAGGGACAAACTGTTTTTT.

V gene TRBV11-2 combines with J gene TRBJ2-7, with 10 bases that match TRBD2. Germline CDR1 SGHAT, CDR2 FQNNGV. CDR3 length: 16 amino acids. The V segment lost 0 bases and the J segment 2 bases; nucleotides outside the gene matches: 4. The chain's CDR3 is CASSLESGGAPYEQYF. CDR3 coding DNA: TGTGCCAGCAGCTTAGAGAGCGGGGGGGCCCCCTACGAGCAGTACTTC. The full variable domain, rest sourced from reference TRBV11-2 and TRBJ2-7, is EAGVAQSPRYKIIEKRQSVAFWCNPISGHATLYWYQQILGQGPKLLIQFQNNGVVDDSQLPKDRFSAERLKGVDSTLKIQPAKLEDSAVYLCASSLESGGAPYEQYFGPGTRLTVT.

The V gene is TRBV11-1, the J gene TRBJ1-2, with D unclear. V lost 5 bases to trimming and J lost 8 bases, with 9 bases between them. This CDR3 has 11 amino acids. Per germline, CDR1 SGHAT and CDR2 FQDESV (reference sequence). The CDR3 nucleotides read TGTGCCAGCAGCCACAGAGAAGGCTACACCTTC. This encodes CASSHREGYTF. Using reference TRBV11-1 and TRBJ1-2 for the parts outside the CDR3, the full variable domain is EAEVAQSPRYKITEKSQAVAFWCDPISGHATLYWYRQILGQGPELLVQFQDESVVDDSQLPKDRFSAERLKGVDSTLKIQPAELGDSAMYLCASSHREGYTFGSGTRLTVV.

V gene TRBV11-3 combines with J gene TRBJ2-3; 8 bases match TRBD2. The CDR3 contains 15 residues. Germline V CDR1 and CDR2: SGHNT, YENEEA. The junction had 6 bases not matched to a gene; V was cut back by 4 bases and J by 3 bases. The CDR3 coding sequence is TGTGCCAGCAGCTCTCAGGGCGGGGGGACAGATACGCAGTATTTT. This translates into CASSSQGGGTDTQYF.

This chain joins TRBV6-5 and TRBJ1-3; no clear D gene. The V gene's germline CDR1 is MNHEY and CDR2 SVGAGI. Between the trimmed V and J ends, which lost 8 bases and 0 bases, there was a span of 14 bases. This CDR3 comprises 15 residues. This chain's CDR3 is CASRSLRSSGNTIYF. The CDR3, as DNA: TGTGCCAGCCGGAGCCTCCGGAGCTCTGGAAACACCATATATTTT.

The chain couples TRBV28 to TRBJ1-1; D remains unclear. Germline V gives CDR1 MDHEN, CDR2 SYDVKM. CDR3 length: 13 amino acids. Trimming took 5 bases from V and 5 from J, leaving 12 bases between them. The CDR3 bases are TGTGCCAGCAGTCCAGGATTGCAAACTGAAGCTTTCTTT. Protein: CASSPGLQTEAFF.

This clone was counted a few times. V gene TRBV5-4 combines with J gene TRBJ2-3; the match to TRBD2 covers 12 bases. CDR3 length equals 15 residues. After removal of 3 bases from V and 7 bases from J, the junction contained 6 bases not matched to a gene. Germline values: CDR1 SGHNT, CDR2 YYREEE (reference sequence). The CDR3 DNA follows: TGTGCCAGCAGCTCTAGCGGGGGGGCCGCATATACGCAGTATTTT. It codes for CASSSSGGAAYTQYF.

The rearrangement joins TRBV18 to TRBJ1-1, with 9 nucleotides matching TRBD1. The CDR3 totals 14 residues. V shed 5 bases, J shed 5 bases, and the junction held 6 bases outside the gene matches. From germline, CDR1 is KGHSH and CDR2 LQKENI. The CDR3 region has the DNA TGTGCCAGCTCAAAGGACAGGGGTATAACTGAAGCTTTCTTT. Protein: CASSKDRGITEAFF.

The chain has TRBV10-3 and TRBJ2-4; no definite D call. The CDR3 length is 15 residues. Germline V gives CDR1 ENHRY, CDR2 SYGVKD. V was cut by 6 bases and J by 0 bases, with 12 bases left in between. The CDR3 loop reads CAISALGLAKNIQYF. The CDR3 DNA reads TGTGCCATCAGCGCCCTCGGTTTAGCCAAAAACATTCAGTACTTC.

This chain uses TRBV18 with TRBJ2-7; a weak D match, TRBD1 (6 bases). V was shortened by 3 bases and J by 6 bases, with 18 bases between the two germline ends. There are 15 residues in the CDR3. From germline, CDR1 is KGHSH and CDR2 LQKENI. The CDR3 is CASSPVQGRVGEQYF. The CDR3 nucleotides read TGTGCCAGCTCACCTGTACAGGGAAGGGTCGGCGAGCAGTACTTC.

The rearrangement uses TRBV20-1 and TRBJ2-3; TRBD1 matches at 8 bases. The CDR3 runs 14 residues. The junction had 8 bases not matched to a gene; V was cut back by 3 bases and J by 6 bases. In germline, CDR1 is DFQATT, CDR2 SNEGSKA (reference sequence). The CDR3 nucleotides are TGCAGTGCTAGTAGGCAGGGGGCAGGTGATACGCAGTATTTT. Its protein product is CSASRQGAGDTQYF.

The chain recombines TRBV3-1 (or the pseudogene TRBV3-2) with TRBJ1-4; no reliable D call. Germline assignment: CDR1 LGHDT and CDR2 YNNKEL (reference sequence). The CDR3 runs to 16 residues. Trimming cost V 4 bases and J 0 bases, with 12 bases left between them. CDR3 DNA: TGTGCCAGCAGCCCTACTGACGGGGCAACTAATGAAAAACTGTTTTTT. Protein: CASSPTDGATNEKLFF.

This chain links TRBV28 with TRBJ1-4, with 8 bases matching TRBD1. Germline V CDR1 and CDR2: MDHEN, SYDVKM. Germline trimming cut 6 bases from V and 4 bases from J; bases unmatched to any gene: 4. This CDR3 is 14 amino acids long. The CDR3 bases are TGTGCCAGCAGGGACAGGGTGGATAATGAAAAACTGTTTTTT. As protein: CASRDRVDNEKLFF. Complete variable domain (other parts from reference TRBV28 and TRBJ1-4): DVKVTQSSRYLVKRTGEKVFLECVQDMDHENMFWYRQDPGLGLRLIYFSYDVKMKEKGDIPEGYSVSREKKERFSLILESASTNQTSMYLCASRDRVDNEKLFFGSGTQLSVL.

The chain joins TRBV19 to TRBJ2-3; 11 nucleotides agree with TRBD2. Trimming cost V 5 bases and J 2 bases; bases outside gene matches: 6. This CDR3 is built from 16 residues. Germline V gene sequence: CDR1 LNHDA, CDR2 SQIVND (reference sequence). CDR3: CASSSGLAAFTDTQYF. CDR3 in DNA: TGTGCCAGTAGTTCGGGACTAGCGGCTTTCACAGATACGCAGTATTTT.

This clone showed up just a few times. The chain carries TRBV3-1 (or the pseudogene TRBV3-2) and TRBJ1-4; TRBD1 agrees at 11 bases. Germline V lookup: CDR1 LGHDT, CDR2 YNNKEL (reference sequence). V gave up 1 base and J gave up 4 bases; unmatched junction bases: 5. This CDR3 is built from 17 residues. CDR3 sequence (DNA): TGTGCCAGCAGCCAAGCCGGGACAGGGGGGAATAATGAAAAACTGTTTTTT. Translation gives CASSQAGTGGNNEKLFF.

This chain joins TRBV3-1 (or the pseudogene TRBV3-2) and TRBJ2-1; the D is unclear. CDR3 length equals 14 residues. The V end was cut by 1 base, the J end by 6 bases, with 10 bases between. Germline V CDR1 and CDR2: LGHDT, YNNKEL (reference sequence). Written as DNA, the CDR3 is TGTGCCAGCAGCCAAGGGTTCAGACTCAATGAGCAGTTCTTC. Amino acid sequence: CASSQGFRLNEQFF.

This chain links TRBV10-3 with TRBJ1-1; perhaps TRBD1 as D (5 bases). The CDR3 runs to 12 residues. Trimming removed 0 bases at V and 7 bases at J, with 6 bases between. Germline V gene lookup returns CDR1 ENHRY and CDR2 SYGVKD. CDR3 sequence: CAISESTGEAFF. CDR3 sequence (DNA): TGTGCCATCAGTGAGTCAACAGGTGAAGCTTTCTTT.

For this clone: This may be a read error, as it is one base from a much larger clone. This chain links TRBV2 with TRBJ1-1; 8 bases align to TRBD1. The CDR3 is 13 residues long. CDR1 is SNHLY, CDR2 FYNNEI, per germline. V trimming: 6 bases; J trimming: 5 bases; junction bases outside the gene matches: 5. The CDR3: CASSVRGRTEAFF. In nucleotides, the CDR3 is TGTGCCAGCAGCGTCAGGGGGCGGACTGAAGCTTTCTTT.

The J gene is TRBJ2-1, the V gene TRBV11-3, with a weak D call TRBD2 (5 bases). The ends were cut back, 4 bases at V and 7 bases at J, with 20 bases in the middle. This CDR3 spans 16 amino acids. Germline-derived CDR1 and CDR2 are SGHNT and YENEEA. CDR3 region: CASSSQGLGVGNEQFF. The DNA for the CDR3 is TGTGCCAGCAGCTCCCAAGGGCTGGGAGTAGGGAATGAGCAGTTCTTC. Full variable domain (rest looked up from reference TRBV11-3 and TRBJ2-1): EAGVVQSPRYKIIEKKQPVAFWCNPISGHNTLYWYLQNLGQGPELLIRYENEEAVDDSQLPKDRFSAERLKGVDSTLKIQPAELGDSAVYLCASSSQGLGVGNEQFFGPGTRLTVL.

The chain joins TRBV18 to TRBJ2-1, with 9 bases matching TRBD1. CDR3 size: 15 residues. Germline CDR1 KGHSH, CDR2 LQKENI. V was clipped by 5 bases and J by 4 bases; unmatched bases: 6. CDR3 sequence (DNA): TGTGCCAGCTCATCCATAGGACAGGGGTACAATGAGCAGTTCTTC. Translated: CASSSIGQGYNEQFF.

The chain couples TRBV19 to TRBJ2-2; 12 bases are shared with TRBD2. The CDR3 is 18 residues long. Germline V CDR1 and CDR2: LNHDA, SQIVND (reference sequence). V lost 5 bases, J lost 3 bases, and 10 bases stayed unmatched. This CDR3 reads CASSPRLAGVIDTGELFF. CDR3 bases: TGTGCCAGTAGTCCCAGACTAGCGGGAGTAATTGACACCGGGGAGCTGTTTTTT.

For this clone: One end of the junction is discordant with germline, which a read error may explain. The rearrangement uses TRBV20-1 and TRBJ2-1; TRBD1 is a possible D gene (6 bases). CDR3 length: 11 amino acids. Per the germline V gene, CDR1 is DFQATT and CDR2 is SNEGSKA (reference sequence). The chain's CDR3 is CSARLGRGTLF. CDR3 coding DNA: TGCAGTGCTAGACTCGGCAGAGGGACACTCTTC.

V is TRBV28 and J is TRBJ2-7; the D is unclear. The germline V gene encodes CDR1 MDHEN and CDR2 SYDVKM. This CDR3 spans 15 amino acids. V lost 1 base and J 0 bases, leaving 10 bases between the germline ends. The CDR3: CASSLYRRSSYEQYF. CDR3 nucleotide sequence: TGTGCCAGCAGTTTATACCGACGGAGCTCCTACGAGCAGTACTTC.

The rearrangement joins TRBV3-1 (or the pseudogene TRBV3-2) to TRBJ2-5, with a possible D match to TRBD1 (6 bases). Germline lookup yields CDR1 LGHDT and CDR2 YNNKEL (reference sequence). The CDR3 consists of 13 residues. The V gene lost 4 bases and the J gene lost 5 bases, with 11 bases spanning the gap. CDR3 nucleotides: TGTGCCAGCAGCCTCCAGGGGACCGAGACCCAGTACTTC. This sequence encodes CASSLQGTETQYF.

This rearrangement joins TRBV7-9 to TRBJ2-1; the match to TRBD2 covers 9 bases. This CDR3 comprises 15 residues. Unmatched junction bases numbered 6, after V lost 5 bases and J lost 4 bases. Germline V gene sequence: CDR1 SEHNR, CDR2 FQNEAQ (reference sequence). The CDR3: CASSKSSGVYNEQFF. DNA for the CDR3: TGTGCCAGCAGCAAATCTAGCGGGGTTTACAATGAGCAGTTCTTC.

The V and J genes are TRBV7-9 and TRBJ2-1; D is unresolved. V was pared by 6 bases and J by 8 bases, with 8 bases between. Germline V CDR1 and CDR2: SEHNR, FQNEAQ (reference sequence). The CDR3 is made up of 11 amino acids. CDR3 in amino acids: CASRAAYEQFF. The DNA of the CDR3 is TGTGCCAGCAGGGCGGCTTATGAGCAGTTCTTC.

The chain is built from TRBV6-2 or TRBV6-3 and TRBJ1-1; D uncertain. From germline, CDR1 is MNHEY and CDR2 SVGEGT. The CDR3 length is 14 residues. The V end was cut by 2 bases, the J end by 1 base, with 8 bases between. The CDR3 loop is CASSYLEGNTEAFF. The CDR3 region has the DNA TGTGCCAGCAGTTACCTTGAGGGGAACACTGAAGCTTTCTTT.

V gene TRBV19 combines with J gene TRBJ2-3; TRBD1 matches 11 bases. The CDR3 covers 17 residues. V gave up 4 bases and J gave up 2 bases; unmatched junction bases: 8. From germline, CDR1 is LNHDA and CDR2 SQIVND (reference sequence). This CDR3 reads CASSTGTGGRATDTQYF. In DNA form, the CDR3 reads TGTGCCAGTAGTACCGGGACAGGGGGACGAGCCACAGATACGCAGTATTTT.

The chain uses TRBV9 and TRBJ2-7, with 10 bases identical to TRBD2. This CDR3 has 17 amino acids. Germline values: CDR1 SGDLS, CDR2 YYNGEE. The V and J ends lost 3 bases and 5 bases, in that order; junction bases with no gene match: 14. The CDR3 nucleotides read TGTGCCAGCAGCGCGGGAGCTAGCGGGAGCTCCACCAACGAGCAGTACTTC. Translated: CASSAGASGSSTNEQYF.

The CDR3 coding sequence is TGTGCCAGCAGCTTAGAGGCGGGGGGGCCACAAGAGCAGTTCTTC. Protein product: CASSLEAGGPQEQFF. The chain recombines TRBV7-3 with TRBJ2-1; 9 bases agree with TRBD2. Trimming cost V 2 bases and J 10 bases; bases outside gene matches: 9. Germline CDR1 is SGHTA and CDR2 is FQGTGA. The CDR3 has 15 residues.